This T cell receptor beta chain was profiled in a study of blood T cell repertoires in COVID-19. Study in general: Material from acute and convalescent COVID-19 was sourced from the United States, Italy and Spain. The cDNA or gDNA used as material had been derived from T cells, B-cell-depleted T cells, or PBMCs.

This CDR3 spans 12 amino acids. Looked up from germline, CDR1 is SQVTM and CDR2 is ANQGSEA. Trimming took 4 bases from V and 5 from J, leaving 10 bases between them. The authors' processing: Amplifying reference gene primers gave estimates of nucleated cell counts. Here immunoSEQ multiplex PCR was the method, and the copy in TCRdb shows in-frame clones only, minus some. That table supplies the V and J calls and clone size; D and trimming were determined from the DNA. The sample includes under 400,000 clones, 85% to 90% of them seen just once. The sequence was collected from a man aged 18-30 years with active or convalescent COVID-19. The sequenced sample consisted of peripheral blood. The chain uses TRBV29-1 and TRBJ2-3; no reliable D call. In DNA, the CDR3 is TGCAGCGTTGCTGACCGACAAGATACGCAGTATTTT. It encodes CSVADRQDTQYF.